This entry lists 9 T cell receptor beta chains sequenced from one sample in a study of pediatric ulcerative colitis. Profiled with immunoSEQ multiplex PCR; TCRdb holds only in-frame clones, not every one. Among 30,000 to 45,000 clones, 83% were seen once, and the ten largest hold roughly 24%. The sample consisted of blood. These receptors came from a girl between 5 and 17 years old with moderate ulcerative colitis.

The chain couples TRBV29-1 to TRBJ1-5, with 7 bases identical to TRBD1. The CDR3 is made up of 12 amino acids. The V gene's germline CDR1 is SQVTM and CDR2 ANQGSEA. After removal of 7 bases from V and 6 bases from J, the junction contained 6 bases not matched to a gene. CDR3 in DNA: TGCAGCGCTGAGGGGGCCGGTCAGCCCCAGCATTTT. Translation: CSAEGAGQPQHF.

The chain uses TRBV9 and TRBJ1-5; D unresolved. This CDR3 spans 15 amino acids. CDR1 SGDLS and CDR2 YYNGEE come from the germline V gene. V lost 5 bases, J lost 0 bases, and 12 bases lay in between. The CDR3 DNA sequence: TGTGCCAGCAGTTCCGACACAACTAGCAATCAGCCCCAGCATTTT. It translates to CASSSDTTSNQPQHF.

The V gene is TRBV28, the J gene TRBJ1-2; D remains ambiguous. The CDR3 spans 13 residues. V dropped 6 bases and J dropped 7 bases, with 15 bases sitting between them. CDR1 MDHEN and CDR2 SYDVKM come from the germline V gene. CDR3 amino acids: CASSPTSLGGYTF. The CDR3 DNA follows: TGTGCCAGCAGCCCCACATCCCTGGGTGGCTACACCTTC.

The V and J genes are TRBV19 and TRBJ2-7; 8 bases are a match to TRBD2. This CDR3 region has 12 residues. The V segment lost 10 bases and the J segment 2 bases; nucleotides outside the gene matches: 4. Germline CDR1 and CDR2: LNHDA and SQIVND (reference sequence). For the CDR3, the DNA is TGTGCCACAACTAGCGGTGCCTACGAGCAGTACTTC. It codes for CATTSGAYEQYF.

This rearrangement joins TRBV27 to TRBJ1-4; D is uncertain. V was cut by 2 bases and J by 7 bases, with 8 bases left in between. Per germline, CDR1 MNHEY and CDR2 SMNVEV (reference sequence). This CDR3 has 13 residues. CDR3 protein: CASSLILGEKLFF. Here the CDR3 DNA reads TGTGCCAGCAGTTTAATACTGGGTGAAAAACTGTTTTTT.

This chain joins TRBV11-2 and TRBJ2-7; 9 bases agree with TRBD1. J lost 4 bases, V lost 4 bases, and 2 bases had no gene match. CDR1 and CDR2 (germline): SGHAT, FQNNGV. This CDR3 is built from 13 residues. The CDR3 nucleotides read TGTGCCAGCAGCTCCGGGACAGGGTACGAGCAGTACTTC. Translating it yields CASSSGTGYEQYF.

This CDR3 reads CASSLVTSGPMYEQYF. CDR3 in DNA: TGTGCCAGCAGCTTGGTCACTAGCGGGCCCATGTACGAGCAGTACTTC. The chain couples TRBV11-2 to TRBJ2-7; 9 bases match TRBD2. The germline gives CDR1 SGHAT, CDR2 FQNNGV. The ends lost 3 bases at V and 4 bases at J; junction bases unmatched: 10. The length of the CDR3 is 16 residues.

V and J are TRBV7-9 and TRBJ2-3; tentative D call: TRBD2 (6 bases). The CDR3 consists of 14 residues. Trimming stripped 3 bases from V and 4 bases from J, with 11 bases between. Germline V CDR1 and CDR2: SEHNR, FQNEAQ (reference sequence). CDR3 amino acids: CASSFGTPSDTQYF. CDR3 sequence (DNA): TGTGCCAGCAGCTTCGGGACTCCGTCAGATACGCAGTATTTT.

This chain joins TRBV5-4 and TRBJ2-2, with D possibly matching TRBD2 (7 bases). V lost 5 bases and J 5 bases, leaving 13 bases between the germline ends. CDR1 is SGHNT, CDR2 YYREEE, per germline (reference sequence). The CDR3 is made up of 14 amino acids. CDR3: CASRPAGATGELFF. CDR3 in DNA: TGTGCCAGCAGGCCGGCGGGGGCAACCGGGGAGCTGTTTTTT.